The 22 T cell receptor beta chains below were found in one sample sequenced in a study of CD8 T cells in Susac syndrome. It was with random hexamers that about 0.45 to 1 ug RNA was reverse transcribed. Each CDR3 protein gets one entry after TCRdb re-called the immunoSEQ multiplex PCR reads with MiXCR. The table has some 120,000 distinct CDR3 sequences, roughly 94% seen once; the top ten hold approximately 0.12%. Sequencing used CD4+ T cells from PBMCs. The receptor source for this set is a human donor with multiple sclerosis.

The chain is built from TRBV6-1 and TRBJ2-7; D possibly corresponds to TRBD1 (6 bases). Germline V lookup: CDR1 MNHNS, CDR2 SASEGT. CDR3 length equals 14 residues. V was shortened by 7 bases and J by 0 bases, with 13 bases between the two germline ends. As DNA, the CDR3 is TGTGCCAGCATTTGGGGGCAAAGCTCCTACGAGCAGTACTTC. Its protein product is CASIWGQSSYEQYF.

This chain joins TRBV7-2 and TRBJ2-1; TRBD2 is a possible D gene (6 bases). The germline CDR1 and CDR2 sequences are SGHTA and FQGNSA. Trimming removed 5 bases from V and 6 bases from J, with 14 bases in between. The CDR3 is made up of 14 amino acids. DNA of the CDR3: TGTGCCAGCAGCCCCTGGGGTAGCGGCAATGAGCAGTTCTTC. Encoded protein: CASSPWGSGNEQFF.

J is TRBJ2-2 and V is TRBV24-1; TRBD1 matches 7 bases. The J segment lost 5 bases and the V segment lost 2 bases, leaving 7 bases of the junction unmatched. CDR1 is KGHDR, CDR2 SFDVKD, per germline. The CDR3 consists of 16 residues. CDR3 DNA: TGTGCCACCAGTGATTCGGACAGGTTTAGAACCGGGGAGCTGTTTTTT. Translating it yields CATSDSDRFRTGELFF.

This chain uses TRBV12-5 with TRBJ1-6; D is undetermined. The V end was cut by 2 bases, the J end by 6 bases, with 8 bases between. Germline V gives CDR1 LGHNT, CDR2 FRNRAP. CDR3 length: 14 residues. CDR3 sequence: CASGLSPFNSPLHF. In DNA, the CDR3 is TGTGCTAGTGGTTTGTCCCCTTTTAATTCACCCCTCCACTTT.

The V call is TRBV3-1, the J call TRBJ2-5; 7 nucleotides align to TRBD2. J lost 4 bases, V lost 1 base, and 12 bases had no gene match. This CDR3 comprises 17 residues. Looked up from germline, CDR1 is LGHDT and CDR2 is YNNKEL (reference sequence). Here the CDR3 DNA reads TGTGCCAGCAGCCAAGGGGGGGTTAGCGGGCCTAGAGAGACCCAGTACTTC. This encodes CASSQGGVSGPRETQYF.

The chain combines TRBV5-6 with TRBJ1-1, with D unresolved. Deletions cut 7 bases from V and 5 bases from J, with 12 bases between. Germline values: CDR1 SGHDT, CDR2 YYEEEE. This CDR3 spans 12 amino acids. The CDR3 here is CASAMTGTEAFF. CDR3 nucleotides: TGTGCCAGCGCTATGACGGGGACTGAAGCTTTCTTT.

This sequence joins TRBV14 and TRBJ2-6; 9 bases align to TRBD1. The junction had 5 bases not matched to a gene; V was cut back by 4 bases and J by 4 bases. CDR3 size: 16 residues. Per the germline V gene, CDR1 is SGHDN and CDR2 is FVKESK. CDR3 region: CASSPQGAGGANVLTF. The CDR3 coding sequence is TGTGCCAGCAGCCCACAGGGGGCTGGGGGGGCCAACGTCCTGACTTTC.

The chain carries TRBV18 and TRBJ1-1; the D gene is possibly TRBD1 (6 bases). Germline lookup yields CDR1 KGHSH and CDR2 LQKENI. V was trimmed by 4 bases and J by 3 bases, leaving 15 bases between them. This CDR3 is 15 amino acids long. In DNA form, the CDR3 reads TGTGCCAGCTCACTCCTGCCGACAGGAGACACTGAAGCTTTCTTT. Translated, it gives CASSLLPTGDTEAFF.

This chain links TRBV5-4 with TRBJ2-7; possible D gene TRBD1, 5 bases. Trimming left V 3 bases short and J 5 bases short, with 15 bases between. This CDR3 is 14 amino acids long. Germline CDR1 and CDR2: SGHNT and YYREEE (reference sequence). In nucleotides, the CDR3 is TGTGCCAGCAGCTCGGACAACGGGTTGAACGAGCAGTACTTC. Residues: CASSSDNGLNEQYF. Together with reference TRBV5-4 and TRBJ2-7, the CDR3 gives the full variable domain: ETGVTQSPTHLIKTRGQQVTLRCSSQSGHNTVSWYQQALGQGPQFIFQYYREEENGRGNFPPRFSGLQFPNYSSELNVNALELDDSALYLCASSSDNGLNEQYFGPGTRLTVT.

The chain carries TRBV5-1 and TRBJ2-3; no clear D gene. The CDR3 sequence is 16 residues long. V lost 4 bases to trimming and J lost 5 bases, with 20 bases between them. The germline gives CDR1 SGHRS, CDR2 YFSETQ. CDR3 sequence reads: CASSRTPGVQEDTQYF. The CDR3 DNA reads TGCGCCAGCAGCCGGACCCCTGGGGTACAAGAAGATACGCAGTATTTT.

The chain is built from TRBV7-9 and TRBJ2-4; D possibly uses TRBD1 or TRBD2 (5 bases each). The V end was cut by 5 bases, the J end by 5 bases, with 10 bases between. The CDR3 contains 13 residues. CDR1 is SEHNR, CDR2 FQNEAQ, per germline (reference sequence). The CDR3 loop is CASSLGAENIQYF. CDR3 coding DNA: TGTGCCAGCAGCCTCGGGGCAGAAAACATTCAGTACTTC.

The genes are TRBV18 and TRBJ2-5; 8 bases map to TRBD2. Looked up from germline, CDR1 is KGHSH and CDR2 is LQKENI. The CDR3 runs to 18 residues. J gave up 4 bases and V 3 bases, and 16 bases lay outside the gene matches. This CDR3 reads CASSPRASGSVVRETQYF. In DNA form, the CDR3 reads TGTGCCAGCTCACCCAGGGCCAGCGGGAGCGTTGTCCGAGAGACCCAGTACTTC. The whole variable domain, filled in from reference TRBV18 and TRBJ2-5, reads NAGVMQNPRHLVRRRGQEARLRCSPMKGHSHVYWYRQLPEEGLKFMVYLQKENIIDESGMPKERFSAEFPKEGPSILRIQQVVRGDSAAYFCASSPRASGSVVRETQYFGPGTRLLVL.

This sequence joins TRBV9 and TRBJ2-2; TRBD1 is a possible D gene (6 bases). Trimming took off 4 bases at V and 4 bases at J, with 14 bases between the two ends. CDR3 length equals 15 residues. Germline assignment: CDR1 SGDLS and CDR2 YYNGEE. The CDR3 is CASSFGTTITGELFF. The CDR3 nucleotides read TGTGCCAGCAGCTTCGGGACAACTATCACCGGGGAGCTGTTTTTT.

The CDR3 nucleotides read TGTGCCAGCAGCCAAGAGGCTGGGGGGAGTTTCTATGGCTACACCTTC. This sequence encodes CASSQEAGGSFYGYTF. This chain connects TRBV14 to TRBJ1-2; TRBD1 is a possible D gene (5 bases). The CDR3 spans 16 residues. The germline V and J ends were trimmed by 0 bases and 4 bases, with 15 bases remaining between them. The V gene's germline CDR1 is SGHDN and CDR2 FVKESK.

The chain joins TRBV24-1 to TRBJ2-5; TRBD1 agrees at 8 bases. Germline V gene data show CDR1 as KGHDR and CDR2 as SFDVKD. There are 15 residues in the CDR3. V gave up 3 bases and J gave up 5 bases; unmatched junction bases: 7. The CDR3 is CATSDGTTGGETQYF. CDR3 DNA: TGTGCCACCAGTGATGGAACCACAGGGGGGGAGACCCAGTACTTC.

The chain couples TRBV5-1 to TRBJ2-3; D gene ambiguous. V was clipped by 4 bases and J by 4 bases, with 13 bases between them. The CDR3 runs to 14 residues. Germline lookup yields CDR1 SGHRS and CDR2 YFSETQ. CDR3 coding DNA: TGCGCCAGCAGCAGGGCTCAAGACCCAGATACGCAGTATTTT. Protein sequence: CASSRAQDPDTQYF.

This chain links TRBV29-1 with TRBJ2-1; D ambiguous. The CDR3 consists of 16 residues. V lost 7 bases and J lost 6, with 25 bases in between. The germline gives CDR1 SQVTM, CDR2 ANQGSEA. The CDR3 sequence: CSARIHGPPGSNEQFF. The CDR3 bases are TGCAGCGCGAGGATTCATGGGCCCCCGGGCAGCAATGAGCAGTTCTTC.

The chain recombines TRBV12-3 or TRBV12-4 with TRBJ1-1; D is possibly TRBD1 (5 bases). There are 14 residues in the CDR3. V lost 5 bases to trimming and J lost 4 bases, with 14 bases between them. The CDR3 nucleotides are TGTGCCAGCAGTCCCCGGTGGGGGATCACTGAAGCTTTCTTT. Its protein is CASSPRWGITEAFF.

This chain links TRBV30 with TRBJ1-5, with D perhaps matching TRBD1 (5 bases). Trimming removed 0 bases at V and 0 bases at J, with 6 bases between. CDR3 length equals 14 residues. Germline-derived CDR1 and CDR2 are GTSNPN and SVGIG (reference sequence). The CDR3 coding sequence is TGTGCCTGGAGTGTGACAGATAGCAATCAGCCCCAGCATTTT. Translating gives CAWSVTDSNQPQHF. The whole variable domain, filled in from reference TRBV30 and TRBJ1-5, reads SQTIHQWPATLVQPVGSPLSLECTVEGTSNPNLYWYRQAAGRGLQLLFYSVGIGQISSEVPQNLSASRPQDRQFILSSKKLLLSDSGFYLCAWSVTDSNQPQHFGDGTRLSIL.

The J gene is TRBJ1-6, the V gene TRBV27, with D uncertain. V was shortened by 2 bases and J by 6 bases, with 5 bases between the two germline ends. CDR1 is MNHEY, CDR2 SMNVEV, per germline (reference sequence). CDR3 length equals 13 residues. CDR3 sequence reads: CASSLEGNSPLHF. CDR3 coding DNA: TGTGCCAGCAGTTTAGAGGGTAATTCACCCCTCCACTTT.

This chain joins TRBV30 and TRBJ2-3; perhaps TRBD1 as D (5 bases). V lost 0 bases to trimming and J lost 3 bases, with 13 bases between them. The CDR3 has 15 amino acids. The germline CDR1 and CDR2 sequences are GTSNPN and SVGIG (reference sequence). The CDR3 sequence is CAWSVGAGGTDTQYF. The DNA for the CDR3 is TGTGCCTGGAGTGTTGGGGCAGGTGGGACAGATACGCAGTATTTT.

The chain combines TRBV2 with TRBJ1-4, with unresolved D. V shed 7 bases and J shed 0 bases, with 9 bases lying between them. The CDR3 totals 14 residues. CDR1 and CDR2 from the germline V gene are SNHLY and FYNNEI. CDR3 bases: TGTGCCAGCAAAATCGGCGCAACTAATGAAAAACTGTTTTTT. Translated: CASKIGATNEKLFF.